This T cell receptor (beta chain) was retrieved from a study of graft-versus-host responses after intestinal transplantation. Whole-study context: All recipients were transplanted with multivisceral, liver-intestinal, or isolated intestinal grafts.

This table comes from immunoSEQ multiplex PCR, and its TCRdb copy is limited to in-frame clones, with some not included. The repertoire holds approximately 10,000 clones, 94% seen once, with roughly 2.2% in the top ten. Study-wide results and limits: Some GvH clones were seen earlier in gut or blood, suggesting intestinal origin. HvG clone declines early post-transplant were associated with peak circulating GvH levels.

Trimming removed 2 bases from V and 4 bases from J; junction bases left unmatched: 4. The CDR3 length is 15 residues. The germline gives CDR1 SGHVS, CDR2 FQNEAQ. The sample holds one count of this clone. Antigen unknown. This clonotype was obtained from a human patient who received an intestinal transplant, so some T cells may come from the graft donor. This chain links TRBV7-8 with TRBJ2-3; TRBD1 matches 9 bases. Sequences were derived from PBMCs, sampled 8 days after intestinal transplant. CDR3 sequence reads: CASSLLQGAADTQYF. CDR3 coding DNA: TGTGCCAGCAGCTTATTACAGGGGGCGGCAGATACGCAGTATTTT.